What follows are 29 T cell receptor beta chains derived from one specimen sequenced in a study of blood T cell repertoires in COVID-19 (dated by TCRdb to 2020 to 2021). Library generation was performed with the immunoSEQ multiplex PCR assay. The clones in this table, taken by TCRdb from immuneACCESS, are in-frame only. Not every clone is retained; where verified, under half of the shortfall comes from an unresolved V gene, and the cause of the rest is unknown. Present in this sample are about 240,000 clones, around 85% of which were seen just once. Around 5.9% of the sample comes from the top ten. Sequencing was done on a sample of peripheral blood. The receptors were gathered from a man in his fifties or sixties with acute or convalescent COVID-19.

The chain combines TRBV25-1 with TRBJ2-7, with D perhaps TRBD1 (5 bases). Per the germline V gene, CDR1 is MGHDK and CDR2 is SYGVNS. V was cut by 2 bases and J by 5 bases, with 10 bases left in between. The CDR3 is made up of 13 amino acids. The CDR3 loop is CASSEEGVHEQYF. Here the CDR3 DNA reads TGTGCCAGCAGTGAAGAAGGGGTCCACGAGCAGTACTTC.

The table lists this clone with a few counts. The rearrangement uses TRBV11-2 and TRBJ2-3; 10 nucleotides align to TRBD2. CDR3 length: 14 residues. Germline V gives CDR1 SGHAT, CDR2 FQNNGV. V lost 4 bases to trimming and J lost 4 bases; unmatched junction nucleotides: 2. The CDR3 sequence is CASSSGLAADTQYF. In nucleotides, the CDR3 is TGTGCCAGCAGCTCCGGACTAGCGGCAGATACGCAGTATTTT.

The chain has TRBV5-4 and TRBJ2-1, with D possibly TRBD2 on 5 matching bases. The CDR3 totals 14 residues. The V gene lost 4 bases and the J gene lost 1 base, with 9 bases spanning the gap. Per the germline V gene, CDR1 is SGHNT and CDR2 is YYREEE (reference sequence). CDR3 bases: TGTGCCAGCAGCCCCCGGGGATCCTACAATGAGCAGTTCTTC. It yields the protein CASSPRGSYNEQFF.

V is TRBV9 and J is TRBJ1-4; D possibly corresponds to TRBD1 (6 bases). The CDR3 is 16 amino acids. V was cut by 3 bases and J by 3 bases, with 15 bases left in between. Germline V gives CDR1 SGDLS, CDR2 YYNGEE. CDR3 sequence: CASSALTGSSNEKLFF. The CDR3 DNA reads TGTGCCAGCAGCGCGTTAACAGGGTCCTCTAATGAAAAACTGTTTTTT.

The rearrangement joins TRBV4-3 to TRBJ1-2, with unresolved D. V lost 0 bases and J lost 0, with 8 bases in between. This CDR3 is 15 amino acids long. The germline V gene encodes CDR1 LGHNA and CDR2 YSLEER. CDR3 DNA: TGCGCCAGCAGCCAAGATCAGGATTCTAACTATGGCTACACCTTC. Translation: CASSQDQDSNYGYTF.

The rearrangement links TRBV18 to TRBJ2-7; 14 bases match TRBD2. The CDR3 loop spans 16 amino acids. Germline assignment: CDR1 KGHSH and CDR2 LQKENI. J gave up 5 bases and V 3 bases, and 6 bases lay outside the gene matches. The CDR3 here is CASSPGTSGSRHEQYF. For the CDR3, the DNA is TGTGCCAGCTCACCGGGGACTAGCGGGAGTCGCCACGAGCAGTACTTC.

This chain links TRBV10-3 with TRBJ2-3, with 11 bases fitting TRBD1. V dropped 0 bases and J dropped 6; count of bases not matched to a gene: 5. Germline lookup yields CDR1 ENHRY and CDR2 SYGVKD. The CDR3 runs 16 residues. CDR3 region: CAISESGQGAGDTQYF. CDR3 nucleotides: TGTGCCATCAGTGAGTCCGGACAGGGGGCCGGGGATACGCAGTATTTT.

V usage is TRBV30 and J usage is TRBJ1-5; D is ambiguous. Germline CDR1 reads GTSNPN; CDR2 reads SVGIG (reference sequence). The CDR3 is 14 residues long. Trimming took off 0 bases at V and 4 bases at J, with 10 bases between the two ends. The CDR3 sequence is CAWSVPGGNQPQHF. The CDR3 DNA follows: TGTGCCTGGAGTGTACCGGGTGGAAATCAGCCCCAGCATTTT. Complete variable domain (other parts from reference TRBV30 and TRBJ1-5): SQTIHQWPATLVQPVGSPLSLECTVEGTSNPNLYWYRQAAGRGLQLLFYSVGIGQISSEVPQNLSASRPQDRQFILSSKKLLLSDSGFYLCAWSVPGGNQPQHFGDGTRLSIL.

The CDR3 spells CASSPRAGPGAFF. In DNA, the CDR3 is TGTGCCAGCAGTCCCCGCGCAGGGCCCGGCGCTTTCTTT. V gene TRBV12-3 or TRBV12-4 combines with J gene TRBJ1-1; D is possibly TRBD1 (5 bases). V was cut by 5 bases and J by 11 bases, with 18 bases left in between. The CDR3 extends over 13 amino acids.

This chain uses TRBV4-3 with TRBJ1-6, with TRBD1 identical over 9 bases. The CDR3 spans 16 residues. Germline V gene sequence: CDR1 LGHNA, CDR2 YSLEER. The V gene end was trimmed by 3 bases and the J gene end by 7 bases; junction bases not matched to a gene: 7. CDR3 DNA: TGCGCCAGCAGCCAGTCCCGGGACAGGGCCAATTCACCCCTCCACTTT. This translates into CASSQSRDRANSPLHF.

The V and J genes are TRBV25-1 and TRBJ2-3; D gene ambiguous. V gave up 3 bases and J gave up 6 bases, with 13 bases separating them. Germline V gives CDR1 MGHDK, CDR2 SYGVNS. This CDR3 region has 14 residues. The CDR3 nucleotides are TGTGCCAGCAGTGATCCGCAACATCCGGATACGCAGTATTTT. Translated: CASSDPQHPDTQYF. The entire variable domain, with the rest obtained from reference TRBV25-1 and TRBJ2-3, is as follows: EADIYQTPRYLVIGTGKKITLECSQTMGHDKMYWYQQDPGMELHLIHYSYGVNSTEKGDLSSESTVSRIRTEHFPLTLESARPSHTSQYLCASSDPQHPDTQYFGPGTRLTVL.

The V call is TRBV28, the J call TRBJ1-2; tentatively, D is TRBD1 (5 bases). Trimming removed 2 bases at V and 8 bases at J, with 15 bases between. Per the germline V gene, CDR1 is MDHEN and CDR2 is SYDVKM. This CDR3 is 14 amino acids long. CDR3 in amino acids: CASSLRWGTQGYTF. CDR3 bases: TGTGCCAGCAGTTTAAGGTGGGGGACTCAGGGCTACACCTTC.

The rearrangement joins TRBV25-1 to TRBJ2-1, with 7 bases matching TRBD2. Germline loops: CDR1 MGHDK, CDR2 SYGVNS. This CDR3 region has 18 residues. After removal of 1 base from V and 7 bases from J, the junction contained 16 bases not matched to a gene. The CDR3 protein is CASSEFGGSLQPRNEQFF. CDR3 sequence (DNA): TGTGCCAGCAGTGAATTTGGCGGGAGTCTCCAACCTAGGAATGAGCAGTTCTTC. Complete variable domain (other parts from reference TRBV25-1 and TRBJ2-1): EADIYQTPRYLVIGTGKKITLECSQTMGHDKMYWYQQDPGMELHLIHYSYGVNSTEKGDLSSESTVSRIRTEHFPLTLESARPSHTSQYLCASSEFGGSLQPRNEQFFGPGTRLTVL.

This sequence joins TRBV4-1 and TRBJ2-1; 13 bases are shared with TRBD2. The germline V gene has CDR1 MGHRA and CDR2 YSYEKL. V gave up 0 bases and J gave up 1 base; unmatched junction bases: 0. This CDR3 region has 17 residues. The CDR3: CASSQEGLAGSYNEQFF. As DNA, the CDR3 is TGCGCCAGCAGCCAAGAGGGACTAGCGGGATCCTACAATGAGCAGTTCTTC.

The chain carries TRBV7-2 and TRBJ2-5, with D unresolved. CDR1 is SGHTA, CDR2 FQGNSA, per germline. Trimming pared 1 base from V and 5 bases from J, leaving 11 bases between. The CDR3 is 14 amino acids. CDR3 amino acids: CASSLGGTPETQYF. In nucleotides, the CDR3 is TGTGCCAGCAGCTTAGGAGGAACACCGGAGACCCAGTACTTC. Full variable domain (remainder filled in from reference TRBV7-2 and TRBJ2-5): GAGVSQSPSNKVTEKGKDVELRCDPISGHTALYWYRQSLGQGLEFLIYFQGNSAPDKSGLPSDRFSAERTGGSVSTLTIQRTQQEDSAVYLCASSLGGTPETQYFGPGTRLLVL.

This chain connects TRBV12-3 or TRBV12-4 to TRBJ2-2; 7 bases agree with TRBD2. V lost 10 bases to trimming and J lost 6 bases; unmatched junction nucleotides: 8. The CDR3 has 13 amino acids. The CDR3 sequence is CAILAARAGELFF. The CDR3 DNA sequence: TGTGCCATCCTAGCGGCTAGGGCCGGGGAGCTGTTTTTT.

The rearrangement joins TRBV15 to TRBJ1-4, with TRBD1 matching over 7 bases. The CDR3 consists of 16 residues. Germline CDR1 is LNHNV and CDR2 is YYDKDF (reference sequence). After removal of 5 bases from V and 5 bases from J, the junction contained 11 bases not matched to a gene. The CDR3, as DNA: TGTGCCACCAGCGGGCGCTCGGGACAGACAAATGAAAAACTGTTTTTT. This gives the protein CATSGRSGQTNEKLFF.

This chain connects TRBV9 to TRBJ2-1; perhaps TRBD1 as D (5 bases). The length of the CDR3 is 15 residues. CDR1 is SGDLS, CDR2 YYNGEE, per germline. Trimming left V 3 bases short and J 4 bases short, with 14 bases between. The CDR3 here is CASSAGQGTYNEQFF. DNA for the CDR3: TGTGCCAGCAGCGCGGGCCAGGGAACTTACAATGAGCAGTTCTTC.

The table lists this clone with a few counts. Written as DNA, the CDR3 is TGTGCCAGCAGTTTAAGTCCCCGCGGCGGCACCGGGGAGCTGTTTTTT. The encoded protein is CASSLSPRGGTGELFF. This chain uses TRBV27 with TRBJ2-2; unclear D gene. V was shortened by 2 bases and J by 4 bases, with 14 bases between the two germline ends. This CDR3 is built from 16 residues. Germline values: CDR1 MNHEY, CDR2 SMNVEV (reference sequence).

The V and J genes are TRBV27 and TRBJ1-2, with no clear D. The V gene's germline CDR1 is MNHEY and CDR2 SMNVEV (reference sequence). V was clipped by 3 bases and J by 2 bases, with 13 bases between them. This CDR3 is 15 amino acids long. The CDR3 is CASSFDRYLNYGYTF. The CDR3 nucleotides read TGTGCCAGCAGTTTTGATCGATACTTAAACTATGGCTACACCTTC.

This clone was found once. The chain uses TRBV3-1 (or the pseudogene TRBV3-2) and TRBJ2-7; D perhaps matches TRBD2 (5 bases). Germline V gene data show CDR1 as LGHDT and CDR2 as YNNKEL (reference sequence). Trimming left V 1 base short and J 2 bases short, with 15 bases between. The CDR3 is made up of 16 amino acids. CDR3 sequence: CASSQGRRTVTYEQYF. The CDR3 DNA sequence: TGTGCCAGCAGCCAAGGAAGGCGGACTGTCACCTACGAGCAGTACTTC.

The genes are TRBV25-1 and TRBJ2-2, with D perhaps matching TRBD1 (6 bases). Germline V gene lookup returns CDR1 MGHDK and CDR2 SYGVNS. The CDR3 spans 16 residues. V was trimmed by 2 bases and J by 6 bases, leaving 16 bases between them. The CDR3 region is CASSEPASEGAGELFF. The CDR3 coding sequence is TGTGCCAGCAGTGAACCAGCTAGTGAGGGGGCCGGGGAGCTGTTTTTT.

The gene calls are TRBV19 and TRBJ2-2; 7 positions agree with TRBD2. CDR1 is LNHDA, CDR2 SQIVND, per germline (reference sequence). There are 17 residues in the CDR3. The J segment lost 2 bases and the V segment lost 3 bases, leaving 9 bases of the junction unmatched. This CDR3 is CASSILRLAVNTGELFF. The CDR3 DNA reads as TGTGCCAGTAGTATCCTTCGCCTAGCGGTAAACACCGGGGAGCTGTTTTTT.

V gene TRBV7-3 combines with J gene TRBJ1-1, with D tentatively TRBD1 (5 bases). V lost 4 bases and J 2 bases, leaving 14 bases between the germline ends. Germline loops: CDR1 SGHTA, CDR2 FQGTGA. This CDR3 has 15 residues. CDR3 in DNA: TGTGCCAGCAGCTCCAAGTGGGGGGGTAACACTGAAGCTTTCTTT. It codes for CASSSKWGGNTEAFF. The full variable domain, its missing parts supplied by reference TRBV7-3 and TRBJ1-1, is GAGVSQTPSNKVTEKGKYVELRCDPISGHTALYWYRQSLGQGPEFLIYFQGTGAADDSGLPNDRFFAVRPEGSVSTLKIQRTERGDSAVYLCASSSKWGGNTEAFFGQGTRLTVV.

CDR3 coding DNA: TGTGCCAGCAGCTTAGAAACGGGAGGCGGGGATACGCAGTATTTT. Translation gives CASSLETGGGDTQYF. This chain links TRBV11-3 with TRBJ2-3, with 7 positions matching TRBD2. Germline V gene lookup returns CDR1 SGHNT and CDR2 YENEEA. J lost 6 bases, V lost 0 bases, and 6 bases had no gene match. The CDR3 sequence is 15 residues long.

The rearrangement links TRBV6-5 to TRBJ2-2, with D possibly being TRBD2 (6 bases). This CDR3 region has 14 residues. V lost 6 bases, J lost 6 bases, and 14 bases lay in between. Germline-derived CDR1 and CDR2 are MNHEY and SVGAGI. The CDR3 reads CASSRLGTPGELFF. CDR3 DNA: TGTGCCAGCAGCCGACTCGGGACTCCCGGGGAGCTGTTTTTT.

V usage is TRBV7-3 and J usage is TRBJ1-1; D perhaps matches TRBD1 (6 bases). Trimming removed 4 bases at V and 3 bases at J, with 18 bases between. Germline values: CDR1 SGHTA, CDR2 FQGTGA. This CDR3 comprises 16 residues. The CDR3 coding sequence is TGTGCCAGCAGCTCCATCCCACAGGGATCGCACACTGAAGCTTTCTTT. It translates to CASSSIPQGSHTEAFF.

A single count supports this clone. The chain has TRBV27 and TRBJ2-7, with 9 bases that match TRBD2. This CDR3 spans 15 amino acids. With V trimmed by 0 bases and J by 2 bases, 2 bases remained unmatched. Germline V CDR1 and CDR2: MNHEY, SMNVEV (reference sequence). The CDR3 DNA follows: TGTGCCAGCAGTTTATCCCCTAGCGGGACCTACGAGCAGTACTTC. The encoded protein is CASSLSPSGTYEQYF.

The chain uses TRBV30 and TRBJ1-6; no definite D call. The CDR3 has 13 residues. Per germline, CDR1 GTSNPN and CDR2 SVGIG (reference sequence). V dropped 4 bases and J dropped 7 bases, with 11 bases sitting between them. This CDR3 is CAWNIRENSPLHF. Written as DNA, the CDR3 is TGTGCCTGGAATATAAGGGAGAATTCACCCCTCCACTTT. Complete variable domain (other parts from reference TRBV30 and TRBJ1-6): SQTIHQWPATLVQPVGSPLSLECTVEGTSNPNLYWYRQAAGRGLQLLFYSVGIGQISSEVPQNLSASRPQDRQFILSSKKLLLSDSGFYLCAWNIRENSPLHFGNGTRLTVT.